This T cell receptor beta chain was retrieved from a study of cytomegalovirus exposure and HLA in healthy donors. Trimming removed 2 bases from V and 1 base from J, with 11 bases in between. This CDR3 region has 15 residues. In germline, CDR1 is KGHSH, CDR2 LQKENI. Both 60 Vbeta primers and 13 Jbeta primers went into the PCR. Generated by immunoSEQ multiplex PCR, the TCRdb table keeps only in-frame clones and is missing some. The table records some 65,000 clones, approximately 60% of them present only once. This clone came up a few times. The receptor was derived from a man aged 25-45 years in good health and CMV-seronegative. The sequenced sample consisted of PBMCs. This rearrangement joins TRBV18 to TRBJ2-5; D perhaps matches TRBD2 (5 bases). The CDR3 spells CASSPDPGIQETQYF. The CDR3 DNA reads as TGTGCCAGCTCACCAGATCCGGGGATCCAAGAGACCCAGTACTTC.